The T cell receptor beta chain under discussion was sequenced for a study of blood T cell repertoires in COVID-19. At the level of the study: The cDNA or gDNA used as material had been derived from T cells, B-cell-depleted T cells, or PBMCs.

Assignments of participants to cohorts depended upon their own reported clinical history. Before being deemed recovered, Cohort 3 donors had two negative PCRs, clearance, or symptom resolution. Method: immunoSEQ multiplex PCR; TCRdb's copy keeps in-frame clones and lacks some. Found here are about 170,000 clones, 84% of them singletons; the top ten hold roughly 12%. The CDR3 runs 15 residues. Germline V gene lookup returns CDR1 SGHTS and CDR2 YDEGEE. Losses at the gene ends were 2 bases for V and 7 bases for J; bases not matched to a gene: 10. This sequence was found in a man aged 45-60 years who had recovered from COVID-19. This sequence joins TRBV5-8 and TRBJ2-3, with 7 bases that match TRBD1. Specimen: PBMCs or T cells enriched from blood (not recorded which). This CDR3 reads CASSFQTGIYYTQYF. CDR3 DNA: TGTGCCAGCAGCTTCCAGACAGGGATTTACTATACGCAGTATTTT.